These 23 T cell receptor beta chains came from one sample sequenced in a study of cytomegalovirus exposure and HLA in healthy donors (dated by TCRdb to 2017 to 2019). Libraries were prepared through the immunoSEQ multiplex PCR assay. For the multiplex PCR, a mixture combining 60 forward primers for TCR Vbeta segments and 13 reverse primers for TCR Jbeta segments was used. Sourced from immuneACCESS, this table was stored by TCRdb with only in-frame sequences that have V and J called. A share of the clones is absent; for the studies checked, an unresolved V gene accounts for under half, and the remainder has no known explanation. This sample comprises under 150,000 clones, around 78% of them detected only once. Together, the top ten hold 1.5% of the sample. Source material: PBMCs. The receptors were gathered from a man aged 35-49 years in good health and CMV-seronegative.

The gene calls are TRBV19 and TRBJ2-7; perhaps TRBD1 as D (6 bases). Trimming left V 5 bases short and J 11 bases short, with 13 bases between. CDR1 and CDR2 from the germline V gene are LNHDA and SQIVND (reference sequence). This CDR3 comprises 11 residues. The CDR3 here is CASSDGQPKYF. The CDR3 DNA reads TGTGCCAGTAGTGACGGACAGCCTAAGTACTTC.

This clone was recorded a few times. The V and J genes are TRBV7-6 and TRBJ1-1, with 9 nucleotides matching TRBD1. Germline V lookup: CDR1 SGHVS, CDR2 FNYEAQ. This CDR3 has 18 residues. The V and J ends lost 1 base and 3 bases, in that order; junction bases with no gene match: 12. CDR3 amino acids: CASSLVGGQGIFHTEAFF. For the CDR3, the DNA is TGTGCCAGCAGCTTAGTCGGTGGACAGGGGATTTTTCACACTGAAGCTTTCTTT.

The chain carries TRBV14 and TRBJ2-3, with 8 bases matching TRBD2. V shed 7 bases and J 8 bases; nucleotides not matched to a gene: 11. This CDR3 has 14 residues. CDR1 and CDR2 from the germline V gene are SGHDN and FVKESK. In nucleotides, the CDR3 is TGTGCCAGCAATAGCGGGGAGGGCGGGGGTACGCAGTATTTT. Translation gives CASNSGEGGGTQYF.

The DNA of the CDR3 is TGTGCCAGTAGTATAGGGCGGTATACTGAAGCTTTCTTT. This gives the protein CASSIGRYTEAFF. This chain connects TRBV19 to TRBJ1-1; no clear D. This CDR3 has 13 amino acids. The ends were cut back, 1 base at V and 5 bases at J, with 8 bases in the middle. Germline V gene data show CDR1 as LNHDA and CDR2 as SQIVND (reference sequence).

The table lists this clone with a few counts. The J gene is TRBJ1-6, the V gene TRBV4-1; unclear D gene. The CDR3 is made up of 15 amino acids. The germline CDR1 and CDR2 sequences are MGHRA and YSYEKL. The V end lost 4 bases, the J end lost 4 bases, and 11 bases lay between the germline ends. The CDR3 reads CASSPKGGYNSPLHF. The CDR3 DNA reads as TGCGCCAGCAGCCCCAAAGGCGGTTATAATTCACCCCTCCACTTT.

The chain has TRBV6-1 and TRBJ2-7; D ambiguous. V was pared by 8 bases and J by 0 bases, with 11 bases between. Germline V gene data show CDR1 as MNHNS and CDR2 as SASEGT. The CDR3 is 13 residues long. CDR3 bases: TGTGCCAGCCGCCCCGGTACCTCCTACGAGCAGTACTTC. Translation: CASRPGTSYEQYF.

The chain links TRBV11-2 to TRBJ2-7; 9 bases match TRBD1. The CDR3 has 14 amino acids. CDR1 is SGHAT and CDR2 is FQNNGV in the germline V gene. The V and J ends lost 7 bases and 3 bases, in that order; junction bases with no gene match: 7. CDR3 in amino acids: CASTAMDRGYEQYF. CDR3 bases: TGTGCCAGCACAGCGATGGACAGGGGCTACGAGCAGTACTTC. Looking up the rest from reference TRBV11-2 and TRBJ2-7 gives the full variable domain: EAGVAQSPRYKIIEKRQSVAFWCNPISGHATLYWYQQILGQGPKLLIQFQNNGVVDDSQLPKDRFSAERLKGVDSTLKIQPAKLEDSAVYLCASTAMDRGYEQYFGPGTRLTVT.

The chain combines TRBV29-1 with TRBJ1-1, with 9 bases that match TRBD1. The CDR3 totals 15 residues. Germline CDR1 SQVTM, CDR2 ANQGSEA. V dropped 1 base and J dropped 4; count of bases not matched to a gene: 7. CDR3 sequence reads: CSVEAEQGATTEAFF. The CDR3 nucleotides are TGCAGCGTTGAAGCCGAACAGGGGGCGACCACTGAAGCTTTCTTT. The full variable domain, in which reference TRBV29-1 and TRBJ1-1 provide the parts outside the CDR3, is SAVISQKPSRDICQRGTSLTIQCQVDSQVTMMFWYRQQPGQSLTLIATANQGSEATYESGFVIDKFPISRPNLTFSTLTVSNMSPEDSSIYLCSVEAEQGATTEAFFGQGTRLTVV.

This sequence joins TRBV5-1 and TRBJ1-1, with a weak D call TRBD1 (5 bases). Germline-derived CDR1 and CDR2 are SGHRS and YFSETQ. Trimming removed 0 bases from V and 1 base from J, with 7 bases in between. The CDR3 has 14 amino acids. The CDR3 loop reads CASSLVRGNTEAFF. CDR3 DNA: TGCGCCAGCAGCTTGGTTAGGGGGAACACTGAAGCTTTCTTT.

This rearrangement joins TRBV2 to TRBJ1-4; the match to TRBD1 covers 10 bases. Looked up from germline, CDR1 is SNHLY and CDR2 is FYNNEI. Germline trimming cut 7 bases from V and 8 bases from J; bases unmatched to any gene: 13. The CDR3 has 16 amino acids. The CDR3 nucleotides read TGTGCCAGCATCCCCCTGACAGGGGGCTTAGGGGAAAAACTGTTTTTT. It translates to CASIPLTGGLGEKLFF.

This chain joins TRBV5-4 and TRBJ2-2; D gene uncertain. Germline-derived CDR1 and CDR2 are SGHNT and YYREEE (reference sequence). The CDR3 contains 14 residues. The V and J ends lost 3 bases and 4 bases respectively, with 10 bases between them. CDR3 DNA: TGTGCCAGCAGCTACCACTCCGTCACCGGGGAGCTGTTTTTT. This gives the protein CASSYHSVTGELFF.

This chain joins TRBV7-2 and TRBJ2-5; TRBD2 aligns across 10 bases. Germline CDR1 reads SGHTA; CDR2 reads FQGNSA. The CDR3 is 18 residues long. The V gene end was trimmed by 3 bases and the J gene end by 4 bases; junction bases not matched to a gene: 14. The CDR3 is CASSFAPSGRLGGETQYF. CDR3 nucleotide sequence: TGTGCCAGCAGCTTTGCCCCTAGCGGGAGATTAGGGGGAGAGACCCAGTACTTC.

In this sample, this clone turned up many times. The chain employs TRBV2 and TRBJ1-4, with a possible D match to TRBD1 (5 bases). V was cut by 4 bases and J by 0 bases, with 12 bases left in between. The CDR3 covers 16 residues. Germline V gene lookup returns CDR1 SNHLY and CDR2 FYNNEI. The CDR3 reads CASSAGTAATNEKLFF. The CDR3 DNA reads TGTGCCAGCAGTGCCGGGACTGCTGCAACTAATGAAAAACTGTTTTTT.

V gene TRBV4-2 combines with J gene TRBJ1-2, with D possibly matching TRBD1 (5 bases). CDR1 is LGHNA, CDR2 YNFKEQ, per germline. This CDR3 region has 16 residues. V was clipped by 1 base and J by 2 bases, with 14 bases between them. CDR3 nucleotide sequence: TGTGCCAGCAGCCAAGCCGGGACTGAGGGAAACTATGGCTACACCTTC. It specifies CASSQAGTEGNYGYTF.

The genes are TRBV9 and TRBJ2-3, with 13 bases that match TRBD2. Trimming removed 3 bases from V and 2 bases from J; junction bases left unmatched: 6. From germline, CDR1 is SGDLS and CDR2 YYNGEE. This CDR3 contains 17 residues. CDR3 bases: TGTGCCAGCAGCGGCCTGGGACTAGCGGGGTTCACAGATACGCAGTATTTT. Translation gives CASSGLGLAGFTDTQYF.

A few counts support this clone. This rearrangement joins TRBV29-1 to TRBJ2-2; the match to TRBD2 covers 11 bases. With 6 bases clipped from V and 4 bases from J, the junction kept 10 bases outside the gene matches. CDR3 length equals 16 residues. The germline V gene encodes CDR1 SQVTM and CDR2 ANQGSEA. This CDR3 reads CSVRVAGGRFTGELFF. CDR3 bases: TGCAGCGTCCGGGTAGCGGGGGGGCGATTCACCGGGGAGCTGTTTTTT.

The rearrangement joins TRBV7-9 to TRBJ2-7; 7 nucleotides align to TRBD2. There are 16 residues in the CDR3. V was clipped by 2 bases and J by 2 bases; unmatched bases: 9. Germline values: CDR1 SEHNR, CDR2 FQNEAQ (reference sequence). The CDR3 loop is CASSLYRRGYAYEQYF. The CDR3 DNA reads as TGTGCCAGCAGCTTATACCGGCGGGGGTACGCCTACGAGCAGTACTTC. Full variable domain (missing parts from reference TRBV7-9 and TRBJ2-7): DTGVSQNPRHKITKRGQNVTFRCDPISEHNRLYWYRQTLGQGPEFLTYFQNEAQLEKSRLLSDRFSAERPKGSFSTLEIQRTEQGDSAMYLCASSLYRRGYAYEQYFGPGTRLTVT.

The chain combines TRBV6-5 with TRBJ1-2; 7 bases match TRBD1. Germline lookup yields CDR1 MNHEY and CDR2 SVGAGI. The trim removed 7 bases at V and 2 bases at J, leaving 7 bases unmatched. CDR3 length: 14 residues. The CDR3 nucleotides read TGTGCCAGCACTCGACAGGGAAGGAACTATGGCTACACCTTC. Translating gives CASTRQGRNYGYTF.

The chain couples TRBV7-6 to TRBJ2-5; possibly TRBD1 for D (5 bases). V lost 3 bases and J lost 7, with 12 bases in between. Germline V CDR1 and CDR2: SGHVS, FNYEAQ. This CDR3 contains 13 residues. CDR3 sequence: CASSLDIDATQYF. The CDR3 coding sequence is TGTGCCAGCAGCTTGGACATCGACGCGACCCAGTACTTC.

The chain uses TRBV7-9 and TRBJ2-3, with D perhaps TRBD2 (7 bases). V lost 1 base to trimming and J lost 2 bases, with 13 bases between them. Per germline, CDR1 SEHNR and CDR2 FQNEAQ (reference sequence). The CDR3 is made up of 16 amino acids. DNA for the CDR3: TGTGCCAGCAGCTTAGAGGGGGGGGGCCTCACAGATACGCAGTATTTT. It translates to CASSLEGGGLTDTQYF.

V and J are TRBV5-1 and TRBJ2-5; 10 nucleotides agree with TRBD2. The J call may be mistaken, given a closer DNA end match to TRBJ2-7. Germline V lookup: CDR1 SGHRS, CDR2 YFSETQ. The CDR3 sequence is 14 residues long. The CDR3 here is CASGQREGHNEQYF. The CDR3 coding sequence is TGCGCCAGCGGGCAGCGGGAGGGCCACAACGAGCAGTACTTC.

This chain uses TRBV27 with TRBJ2-7; no clear D gene. The CDR3 loop spans 14 amino acids. Germline V lookup: CDR1 MNHEY, CDR2 SMNVEV (reference sequence). V lost 2 bases and J 2 bases, leaving 10 bases between the germline ends. The CDR3 DNA follows: TGTGCCAGCAGTTTACGGTACAGTACCTACGAGCAGTACTTC. It specifies CASSLRYSTYEQYF.

The genes are TRBV7-3 and TRBJ2-3, with 10 bases lining up with TRBD2. CDR3 length: 15 residues. Germline CDR1 reads SGHTA; CDR2 reads FQGTGA. V lost 2 bases and J lost 5; bases outside the gene matches: 4. As DNA, the CDR3 is TGTGCCAGCAGCTTACTAGCGGGAGTGGGAGATACGCAGTATTTT. Translated, it gives CASSLLAGVGDTQYF.